These T cell receptor beta chains were read from a single sample in a study of beta chain features in type 1 diabetes. The assay was immunoSEQ multiplex PCR, and TCRdb's table has in-frame clones only and misses some. In the table there are around 650,000 clones, roughly 12% of which are singletons. The specimen was naive CD4+ T cells from blood. These receptors all come from a man aged 30-40 years with type 1 diabetes. Each CDR3 is given with its conserved first and last residue. The order of the fields is clone size, J gene, D gene, V gene, CDR3 protein, CDR3 DNA. The D gene is left open where the match is weak. Where a row states a size, it is once, few, many or the class of an expanded clone; other rows omit it.

-,TRBJ1-4,-,TRBV29-1,CSVGTTNEKLFF,TGCAGCGTTGGTACAACTAATGAAAAACTGTTTTTT
-,TRBJ2-3,-,TRBV18,CATSSDGTDTQYF,TGTGCCACCTCCTCTGACGGGACAGATACGCAGTATTTT
few,TRBJ1-6,TRBD1,TRBV7-6,CASSLTGTGNSPLHF,TGTGCCAGCAGCTTGACAGGGACTGGGAATTCACCCCTCCACTTT
-,TRBJ1-1,-,TRBV14,CASSQDRRTEAFF,TGTGCCAGCAGCCAAGATAGACGGACTGAAGCTTTCTTT
-,TRBJ2-4,TRBD1,TRBV4-2,CASSQGEGTGNAKNIQYF,TGTGCCAGCAGCCAGGGAGAAGGGACAGGCAACGCCAAAAACATTCAGTACTTC
-,TRBJ2-1,-,TRBV7-3,CASSFLGGGANNEQFF,TGTGCCAGCAGCTTCCTAGGTGGGGGCGCCAACAATGAGCAGTTCTTC
-,TRBJ2-2,TRBD1,TRBV30,CAWKGQGAAAGELFF,TGTGCCTGGAAGGGACAGGGGGCGGCGGCCGGGGAGCTGTTTTTT
-,TRBJ2-3,TRBD1,TRBV4-3,CASSQGQGGDTQYF,TGCGCCAGCAGCCAGGGACAGGGGGGAGATACGCAGTATTTT
-,TRBJ2-7,-,TRBV28,CASREGLTTEQYF,TGTGCCAGCAGAGAGGGGCTCACCACCGAGCAGTACTTC
-,TRBJ1-5,-,TRBV6-6,CASSPGQPQHF,TGTGCCAGCAGTCCAGGGCAGCCCCAGCATTTT